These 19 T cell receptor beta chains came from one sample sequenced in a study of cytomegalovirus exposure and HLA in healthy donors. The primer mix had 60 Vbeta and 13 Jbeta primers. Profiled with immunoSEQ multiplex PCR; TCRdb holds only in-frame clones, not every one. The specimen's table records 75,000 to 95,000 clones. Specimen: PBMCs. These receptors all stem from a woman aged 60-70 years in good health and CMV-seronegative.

Here the CDR3 reads CAIRDEGQIYGYTF. The CDR3 DNA follows: TGTGCCATCAGGGACGAAGGACAGATCTATGGCTACACCTTC. J is TRBJ1-2 and V is TRBV10-3; D may be TRBD1 (6 bases). V lost 6 bases to trimming and J lost 4 bases, with 15 bases between them. CDR1 and CDR2 from the germline V gene are ENHRY and SYGVKD. The length of the CDR3 is 14 residues.

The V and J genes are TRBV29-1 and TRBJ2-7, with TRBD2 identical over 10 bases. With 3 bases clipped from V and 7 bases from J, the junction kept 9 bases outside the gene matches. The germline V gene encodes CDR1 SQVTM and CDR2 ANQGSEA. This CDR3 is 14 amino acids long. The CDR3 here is CSVEASGRAAEQYF. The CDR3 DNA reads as TGCAGCGTTGAGGCAAGCGGGAGGGCCGCAGAGCAGTACTTC.

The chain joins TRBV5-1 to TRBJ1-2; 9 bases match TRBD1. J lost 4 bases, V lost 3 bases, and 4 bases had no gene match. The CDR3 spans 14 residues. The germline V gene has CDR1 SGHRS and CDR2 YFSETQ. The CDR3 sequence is CASSSEGQGYGYTF. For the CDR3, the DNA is TGCGCCAGCAGCTCAGAGGGACAGGGCTATGGCTACACCTTC.

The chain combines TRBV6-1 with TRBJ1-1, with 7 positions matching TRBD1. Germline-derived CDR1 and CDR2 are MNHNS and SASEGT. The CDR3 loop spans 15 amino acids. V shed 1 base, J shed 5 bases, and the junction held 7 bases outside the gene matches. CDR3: CASSEEAGGWTEAFF. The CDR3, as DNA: TGTGCCAGCAGTGAAGAGGCAGGGGGGTGGACTGAAGCTTTCTTT.

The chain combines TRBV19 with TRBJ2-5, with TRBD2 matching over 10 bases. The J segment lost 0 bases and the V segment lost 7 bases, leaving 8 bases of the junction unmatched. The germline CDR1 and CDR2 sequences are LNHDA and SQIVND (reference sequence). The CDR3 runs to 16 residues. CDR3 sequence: CASKSGLATYQETQYF. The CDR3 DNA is TGTGCCAGTAAGTCGGGACTAGCGACTTACCAAGAGACCCAGTACTTC.

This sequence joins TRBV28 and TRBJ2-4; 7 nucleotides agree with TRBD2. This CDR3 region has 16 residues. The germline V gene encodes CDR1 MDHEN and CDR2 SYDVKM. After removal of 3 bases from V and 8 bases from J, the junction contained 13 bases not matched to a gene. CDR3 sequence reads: CASSFLAGVSSHIQYF. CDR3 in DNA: TGTGCCAGCAGTTTTTTGGCGGGAGTTAGTAGCCACATTCAGTACTTC.

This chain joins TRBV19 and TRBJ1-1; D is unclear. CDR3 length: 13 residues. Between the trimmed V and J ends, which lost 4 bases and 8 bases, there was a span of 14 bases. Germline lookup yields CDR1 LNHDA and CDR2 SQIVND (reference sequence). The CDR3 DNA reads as TGTGCCAGTAGTACCCGAGGAGAACAAGAAGCTTTCTTT. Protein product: CASSTRGEQEAFF.

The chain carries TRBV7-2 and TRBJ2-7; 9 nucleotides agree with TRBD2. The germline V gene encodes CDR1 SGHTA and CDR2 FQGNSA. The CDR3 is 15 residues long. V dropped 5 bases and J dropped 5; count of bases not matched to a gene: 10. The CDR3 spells CASSRTSEPLNEQYF. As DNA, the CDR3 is TGTGCCAGCAGCCGGACTAGCGAGCCCCTAAACGAGCAGTACTTC.

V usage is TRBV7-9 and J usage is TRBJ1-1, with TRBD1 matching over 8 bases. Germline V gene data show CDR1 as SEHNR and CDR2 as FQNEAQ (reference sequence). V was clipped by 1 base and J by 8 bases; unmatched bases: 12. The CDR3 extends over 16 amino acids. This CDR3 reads CASSLGGTGAYPEAFF. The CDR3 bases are TGTGCCAGCAGCTTAGGGGGGACAGGCGCTTACCCCGAAGCTTTCTTT.

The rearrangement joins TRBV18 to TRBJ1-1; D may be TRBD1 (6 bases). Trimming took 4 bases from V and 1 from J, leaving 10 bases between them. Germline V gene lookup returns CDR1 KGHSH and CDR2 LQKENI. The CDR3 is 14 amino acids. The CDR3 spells CASSLRTANTEAFF. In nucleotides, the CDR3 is TGTGCCAGCTCACTGCGGACAGCGAACACTGAAGCTTTCTTT. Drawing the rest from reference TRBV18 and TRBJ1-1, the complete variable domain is NAGVMQNPRHLVRRRGQEARLRCSPMKGHSHVYWYRQLPEEGLKFMVYLQKENIIDESGMPKERFSAEFPKEGPSILRIQQVVRGDSAAYFCASSLRTANTEAFFGQGTRLTVV.

As DNA, the CDR3 is TGCAGCGTTGAACAACTAGAATGGTTCGGCAATGAGCAGTTCTTC. It yields the protein CSVEQLEWFGNEQFF. The rearrangement uses TRBV29-1 and TRBJ2-1, with TRBD2 as a possible D gene (5 bases). CDR1 and CDR2 from the germline V gene are SQVTM and ANQGSEA. Trimming removed 2 bases at V and 6 bases at J, with 17 bases between. The CDR3 is 15 residues long.

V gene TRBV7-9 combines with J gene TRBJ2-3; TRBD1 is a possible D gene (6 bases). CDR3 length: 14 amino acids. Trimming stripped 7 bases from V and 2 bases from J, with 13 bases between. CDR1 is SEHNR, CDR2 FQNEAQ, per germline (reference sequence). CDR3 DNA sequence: TGTGCCAGCACCCCGTCAGGGGCCACAGATACGCAGTATTTT. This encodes CASTPSGATDTQYF. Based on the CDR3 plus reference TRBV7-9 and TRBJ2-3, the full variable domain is DTGVSQNPRHKITKRGQNVTFRCDPISEHNRLYWYRQTLGQGPEFLTYFQNEAQLEKSRLLSDRFSAERPKGSFSTLEIQRTEQGDSAMYLCASTPSGATDTQYFGPGTRLTVL.

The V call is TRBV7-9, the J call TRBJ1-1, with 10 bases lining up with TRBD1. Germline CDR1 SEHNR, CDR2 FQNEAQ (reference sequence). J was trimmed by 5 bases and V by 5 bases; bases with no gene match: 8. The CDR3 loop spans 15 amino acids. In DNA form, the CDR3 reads TGTGCCAGCAGCAAACTAGGACAGGGGGGAACTGAAGCTTTCTTT. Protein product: CASSKLGQGGTEAFF.

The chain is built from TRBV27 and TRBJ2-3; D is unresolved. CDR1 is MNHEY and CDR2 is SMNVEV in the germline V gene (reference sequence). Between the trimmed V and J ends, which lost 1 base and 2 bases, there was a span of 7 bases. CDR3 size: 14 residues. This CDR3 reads CASSLLRSTDTQYF. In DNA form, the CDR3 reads TGTGCCAGCAGTTTATTGCGGTCCACAGATACGCAGTATTTT.

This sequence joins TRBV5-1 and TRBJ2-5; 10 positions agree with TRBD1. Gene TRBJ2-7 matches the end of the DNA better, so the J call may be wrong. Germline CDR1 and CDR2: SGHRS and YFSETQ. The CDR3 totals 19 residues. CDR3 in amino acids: CASSYRDRGVGGPLYEQYF. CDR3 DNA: TGCGCCAGCAGCTATCGGGACAGGGGAGTTGGGGGCCCACTATACGAGCAGTACTTC.

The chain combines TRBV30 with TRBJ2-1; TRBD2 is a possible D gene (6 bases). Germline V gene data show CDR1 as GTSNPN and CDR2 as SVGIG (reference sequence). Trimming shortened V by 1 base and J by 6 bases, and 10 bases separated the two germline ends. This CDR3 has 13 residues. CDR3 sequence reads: CAWSGGGSNEQFF. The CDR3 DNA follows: TGTGCCTGGAGTGGTGGGGGGAGCAATGAGCAGTTCTTC.

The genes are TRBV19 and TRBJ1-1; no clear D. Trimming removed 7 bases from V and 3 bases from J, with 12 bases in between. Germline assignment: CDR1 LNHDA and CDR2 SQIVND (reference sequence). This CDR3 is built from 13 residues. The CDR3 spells CASKLQWDTEAFF. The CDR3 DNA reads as TGTGCCAGTAAGTTACAGTGGGACACTGAAGCTTTCTTT.

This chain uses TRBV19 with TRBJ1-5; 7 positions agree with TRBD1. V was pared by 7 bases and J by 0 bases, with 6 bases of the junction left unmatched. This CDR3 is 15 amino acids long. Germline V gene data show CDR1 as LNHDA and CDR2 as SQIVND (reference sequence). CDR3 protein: CASKRDRYSNQPQHF. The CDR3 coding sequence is TGTGCCAGTAAAAGGGACAGATATAGCAATCAGCCCCAGCATTTT. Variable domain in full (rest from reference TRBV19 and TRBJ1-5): DGGITQSPKYLFRKEGQNVTLSCEQNLNHDAMYWYRQDPGQGLRLIYYSQIVNDFQKGDIAEGYSVSREKKESFPLTVTSAQKNPTAFYLCASKRDRYSNQPQHFGDGTRLSIL.

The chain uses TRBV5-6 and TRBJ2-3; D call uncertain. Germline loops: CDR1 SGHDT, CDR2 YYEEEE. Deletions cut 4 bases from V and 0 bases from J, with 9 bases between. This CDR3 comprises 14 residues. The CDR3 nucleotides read TGTGCCAGCAGCCGCTATTCTAGCACAGATACGCAGTATTTT. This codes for CASSRYSSTDTQYF.